This passage covers 17 T cell receptor beta chains from one sample sequenced in a study of PD-1 blockade in classical Hodgkin lymphoma. The time point: newly diagnosed, previously untreated cHL patient sample. Assay: immunoSEQ multiplex PCR; the TCRdb copy retains only in-frame clones and omits some. The sample lists under 80,000 clones, 93% occurring once. The specimen sequenced was peripheral blood mononuclear cells (PBMCs). Source of these receptors: a human donor with classical Hodgkin lymphoma.

The chain uses TRBV7-9 and TRBJ2-7; D is undetermined. The CDR3 extends over 14 amino acids. V lost 4 bases and J lost 2, with 12 bases in between. Germline CDR1 is SEHNR and CDR2 is FQNEAQ (reference sequence). In nucleotides, the CDR3 is TGTGCCAGCAGCTCCAAGAACCCCCCCTACGAGCAGTACTTC. As protein: CASSSKNPPYEQYF.

The chain carries TRBV29-1 and TRBJ2-1; D remains ambiguous. The germline CDR1 and CDR2 sequences are SQVTM and ANQGSEA. The CDR3 totals 15 residues. Trimming took off 6 bases at V and 3 bases at J, with 18 bases between the two ends. Written as DNA, the CDR3 is TGCAGCGTGGTTCCACGCCGCGCGTACTACAATGAGCAGTTCTTC. Its protein is CSVVPRRAYYNEQFF.

The V and J genes are TRBV4-1 and TRBJ2-6; D might be TRBD2 (5 bases). The germline V and J ends were trimmed by 0 bases and 2 bases, with 5 bases remaining between them. Germline-derived CDR1 and CDR2 are MGHRA and YSYEKL. The CDR3 is 15 amino acids. CDR3 protein: CASSQERAGANVLTF. The CDR3 nucleotides read TGCGCCAGCAGCCAAGAGAGGGCTGGGGCCAACGTCCTGACTTTC.

There are a few counts of this clone. This chain links TRBV7-9 with TRBJ1-4; D remains ambiguous. The CDR3 extends over 11 amino acids. The germline CDR1 and CDR2 sequences are SEHNR and FQNEAQ (reference sequence). The germline V and J ends were trimmed by 1 base and 13 bases, with 7 bases remaining between them. CDR3 amino acids: CASSLGRGLFF. As DNA, the CDR3 is TGTGCCAGCAGCTTAGGTCGGGGACTGTTTTTT.

The chain carries TRBV29-1 and TRBJ2-7; D remains unclear. The CDR3 runs 10 residues. The V and J ends lost 4 bases and 3 bases respectively, with 4 bases between them. Germline lookup yields CDR1 SQVTM and CDR2 ANQGSEA. CDR3 loop: CSVAHYEQYF. The CDR3, as DNA: TGCAGCGTTGCCCACTACGAGCAGTACTTC.

The chain recombines TRBV5-1 with TRBJ2-3; 11 bases match TRBD2. This CDR3 has 17 amino acids. J was trimmed by 2 bases and V by 0 bases; bases with no gene match: 5. Germline lookup yields CDR1 SGHRS and CDR2 YFSETQ. CDR3 sequence: CASSLAASGGNTDTQYF. As DNA, the CDR3 is TGCGCCAGCAGCTTGGCGGCTAGCGGGGGGAACACAGATACGCAGTATTTT.

The rearrangement links TRBV7-9 to TRBJ1-1; the D gene is possibly TRBD1 (5 bases). The germline V gene has CDR1 SEHNR and CDR2 FQNEAQ (reference sequence). Between the trimmed V and J ends, which lost 2 bases and 1 base, there was a span of 8 bases. The CDR3 is 14 residues long. CDR3 loop: CASSLQGENTEAFF. CDR3 DNA sequence: TGTGCCAGCAGCTTACAGGGAGAGAACACTGAAGCTTTCTTT.

The rearrangement links TRBV6-6 to TRBJ2-7; D is uncertain. Deletions cut 6 bases from V and 1 base from J, with 16 bases between. The CDR3 consists of 15 residues. Germline assignment: CDR1 MNHNY and CDR2 SVGAGI (reference sequence). The CDR3 here is CASSYGSAVSYEQYF. DNA for the CDR3: TGTGCCAGCAGCTACGGCTCTGCGGTTTCCTACGAGCAGTACTTC.

CDR3 nucleotides: TGTGCCAGCAGCCTCGGAACGGGGTATGGCTACACCTTC. Amino acid sequence: CASSLGTGYGYTF. The chain uses TRBV14 and TRBJ1-2; no firm D call. The V gene's germline CDR1 is SGHDN and CDR2 FVKESK. This CDR3 has 13 residues. Trimming stripped 4 bases from V and 5 bases from J, with 11 bases between.

This rearrangement joins TRBV19 to TRBJ2-3; a possible D gene is TRBD1 (5 bases). The CDR3 totals 15 residues. The V end lost 4 bases, the J end lost 0 bases, and 11 bases lay between the germline ends. Germline assignment: CDR1 LNHDA and CDR2 SQIVND (reference sequence). CDR3 region: CASSKDTFSTDTQYF. The DNA of the CDR3 is TGTGCCAGTAGTAAGGACACATTTAGCACAGATACGCAGTATTTT. Full variable domain (remainder filled in from reference TRBV19 and TRBJ2-3): DGGITQSPKYLFRKEGQNVTLSCEQNLNHDAMYWYRQDPGQGLRLIYYSQIVNDFQKGDIAEGYSVSREKKESFPLTVTSAQKNPTAFYLCASSKDTFSTDTQYFGPGTRLTVL.

The chain carries TRBV23-1 and TRBJ1-2; D unresolved. TRBV23-1 counts as an open reading frame of uncertain function. The CDR3 loop spans 14 amino acids. V was cut by 0 bases and J by 1 base, with 6 bases left in between. The CDR3 nucleotides are TGCGCCAGCAGTCAATCGCCTTTTAACTATGGCTACACCTTC. It encodes CASSQSPFNYGYTF.

The rearrangement links TRBV11-2 to TRBJ1-5; TRBD1 agrees at 12 bases. The germline V gene has CDR1 SGHAT and CDR2 FQNNGV. This CDR3 is 17 amino acids long. J was trimmed by 4 bases and V by 5 bases; bases with no gene match: 9. Written as DNA, the CDR3 is TGTGCCAGCAGCGGCGGGACAGGGGGCCTTCTAAATCAGCCCCAGCATTTT. Residues: CASSGGTGGLLNQPQHF. The complete variable domain, with remaining parts taken from reference TRBV11-2 and TRBJ1-5, reads EAGVAQSPRYKIIEKRQSVAFWCNPISGHATLYWYQQILGQGPKLLIQFQNNGVVDDSQLPKDRFSAERLKGVDSTLKIQPAKLEDSAVYLCASSGGTGGLLNQPQHFGDGTRLSIL.

The V call is TRBV7-2, the J call TRBJ1-6; 9 nucleotides line up with TRBD1. Germline CDR1 reads SGHTA; CDR2 reads FQGNSA. The CDR3 has 15 residues. With 5 bases clipped from V and 8 bases from J, the junction kept 7 bases outside the gene matches. The CDR3 DNA sequence: TGTGCCAGCAGCGACAGGGGGATAGTGGATTCACCCCTCCACTTT. Protein sequence: CASSDRGIVDSPLHF.

This clone was observed a single time. V is TRBV7-9 and J is TRBJ1-4; 8 bases map to TRBD1. Germline V lookup: CDR1 SEHNR, CDR2 FQNEAQ (reference sequence). J gave up 2 bases and V 2 bases, and 7 bases lay outside the gene matches. CDR3 length equals 17 residues. The CDR3 spells CASSLQGALGTNEKLFF. CDR3 sequence (DNA): TGTGCCAGCAGCTTACAGGGGGCCCTGGGCACTAATGAAAAACTGTTTTTT.

The rearrangement links TRBV9 to TRBJ2-6; 9 nucleotides match TRBD1. The CDR3 contains 21 residues. CDR1 and CDR2 (germline): SGDLS, YYNGEE. Unmatched junction bases numbered 18, after V lost 4 bases and J lost 1 base. This CDR3 reads CASSPEAEWGTGSSGANVLTF. As DNA, the CDR3 is TGTGCCAGCAGCCCAGAGGCAGAGTGGGGGACAGGGTCTTCTGGGGCCAACGTCCTGACTTTC.

The chain joins TRBV10-2 to TRBJ1-3; D gene uncertain. V dropped 6 bases and J dropped 2 bases, with 11 bases sitting between them. Germline V gene sequence: CDR1 WSHSY, CDR2 SAAADI. The CDR3 is 14 residues long. The DNA for the CDR3 is TGCGCCAGCAGGGGCCTGGGAGCTGGAAACACCATATATTTT. Protein: CASRGLGAGNTIYF.

This rearrangement joins TRBV6-6 to TRBJ1-1; 8 bases match TRBD1. The germline V gene has CDR1 MNHNY and CDR2 SVGAGI (reference sequence). The CDR3 extends over 16 amino acids. J lost 1 base, V lost 0 bases, and 4 bases had no gene match. In DNA form, the CDR3 reads TGTGCCAGCAGTTACTCGAGTGGACAGGGGAACACTGAAGCTTTCTTT. It is translated as CASSYSSGQGNTEAFF.